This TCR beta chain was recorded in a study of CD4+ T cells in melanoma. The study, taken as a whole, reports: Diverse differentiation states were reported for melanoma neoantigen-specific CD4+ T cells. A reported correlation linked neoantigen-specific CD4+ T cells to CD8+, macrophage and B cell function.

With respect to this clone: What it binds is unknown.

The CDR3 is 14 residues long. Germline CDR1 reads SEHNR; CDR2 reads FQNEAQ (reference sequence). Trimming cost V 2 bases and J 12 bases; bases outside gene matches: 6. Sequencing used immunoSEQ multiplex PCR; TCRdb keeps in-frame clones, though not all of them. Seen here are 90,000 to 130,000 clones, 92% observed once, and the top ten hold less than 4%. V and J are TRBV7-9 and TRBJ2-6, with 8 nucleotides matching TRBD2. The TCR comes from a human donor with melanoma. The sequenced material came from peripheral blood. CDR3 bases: TGTGCCAGCAGCTTAAGTGGCGGGGGGCCCGTCCTGACTTTC. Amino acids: CASSLSGGGPVLTF.